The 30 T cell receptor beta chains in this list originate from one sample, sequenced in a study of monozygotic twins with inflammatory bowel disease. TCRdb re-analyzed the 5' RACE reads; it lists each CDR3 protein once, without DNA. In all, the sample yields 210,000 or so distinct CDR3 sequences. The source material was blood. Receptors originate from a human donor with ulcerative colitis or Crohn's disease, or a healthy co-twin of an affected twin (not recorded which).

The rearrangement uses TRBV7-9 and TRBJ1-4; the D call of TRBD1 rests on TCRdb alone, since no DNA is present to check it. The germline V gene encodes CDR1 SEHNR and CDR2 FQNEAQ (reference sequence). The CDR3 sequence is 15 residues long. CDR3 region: CASSSGQGSYEKLFF.

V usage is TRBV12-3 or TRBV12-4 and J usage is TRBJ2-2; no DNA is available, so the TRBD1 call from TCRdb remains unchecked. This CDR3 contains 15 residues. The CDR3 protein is CASQRQGDGTGELFF.

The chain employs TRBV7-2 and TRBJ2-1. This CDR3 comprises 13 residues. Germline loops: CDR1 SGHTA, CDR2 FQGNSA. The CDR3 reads CASSFGMGNEQFF. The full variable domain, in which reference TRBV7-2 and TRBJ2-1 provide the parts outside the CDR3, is GAGVSQSPSNKVTEKGKDVELRCDPISGHTALYWYRQSLGQGLEFLIYFQGNSAPDKSGLPSDRFSAERTGGSVSTLTIQRTQQEDSAVYLCASSFGMGNEQFFGPGTRLTVL.

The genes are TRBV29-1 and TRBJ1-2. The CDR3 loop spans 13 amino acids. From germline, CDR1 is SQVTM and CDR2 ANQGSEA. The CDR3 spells CSVGEGSYYGYTF. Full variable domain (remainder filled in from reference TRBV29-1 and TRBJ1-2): SAVISQKPSRDICQRGTSLTIQCQVDSQVTMMFWYRQQPGQSLTLIATANQGSEATYESGFVIDKFPISRPNLTFSTLTVSNMSPEDSSIYLCSVGEGSYYGYTFGSGTRLTVV.

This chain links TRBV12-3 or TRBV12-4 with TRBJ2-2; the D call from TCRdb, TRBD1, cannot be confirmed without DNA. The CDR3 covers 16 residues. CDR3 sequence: CASSPNTQGNTGELFF.

CDR3 residues: CASSDENRGQQYF. The rearrangement links TRBV7-7 to TRBJ2-7; absent DNA, TCRdb's TRBD1 call cannot be checked. CDR1 is SSHAT and CDR2 is FNYEAQ in the germline V gene (reference sequence). The CDR3 is 13 residues long.

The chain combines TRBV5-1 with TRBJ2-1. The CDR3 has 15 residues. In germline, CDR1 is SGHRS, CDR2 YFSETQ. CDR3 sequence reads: CASSLGQISYNEQFF.

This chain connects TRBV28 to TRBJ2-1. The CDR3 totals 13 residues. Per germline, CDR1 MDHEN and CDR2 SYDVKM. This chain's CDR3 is CASSLSSCNEQFF.

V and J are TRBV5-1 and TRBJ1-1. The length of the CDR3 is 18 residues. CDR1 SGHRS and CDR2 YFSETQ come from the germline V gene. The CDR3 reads CASSLGMVGQIMNTEAFF.

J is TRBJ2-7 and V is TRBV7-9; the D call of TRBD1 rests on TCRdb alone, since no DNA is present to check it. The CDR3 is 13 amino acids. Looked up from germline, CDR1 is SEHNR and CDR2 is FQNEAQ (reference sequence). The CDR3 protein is CASSRTDSYEQYF.

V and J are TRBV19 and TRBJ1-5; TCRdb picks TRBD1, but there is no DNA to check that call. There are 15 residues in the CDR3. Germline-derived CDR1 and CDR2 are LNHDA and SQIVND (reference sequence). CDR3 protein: CASSMGGGGGQPQHF.

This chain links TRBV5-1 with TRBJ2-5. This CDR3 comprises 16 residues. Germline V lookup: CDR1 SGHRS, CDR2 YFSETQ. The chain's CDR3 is CASSQGTVQYQETQYF.

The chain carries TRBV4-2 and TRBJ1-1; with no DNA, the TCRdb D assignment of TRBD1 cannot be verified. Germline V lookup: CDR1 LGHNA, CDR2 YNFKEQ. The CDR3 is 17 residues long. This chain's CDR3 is CASSQDLGNDGGTEAFF.

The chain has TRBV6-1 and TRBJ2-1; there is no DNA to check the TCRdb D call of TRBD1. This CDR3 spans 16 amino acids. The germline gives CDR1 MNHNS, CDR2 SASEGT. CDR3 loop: CASRKGQGLIGQGQFF.

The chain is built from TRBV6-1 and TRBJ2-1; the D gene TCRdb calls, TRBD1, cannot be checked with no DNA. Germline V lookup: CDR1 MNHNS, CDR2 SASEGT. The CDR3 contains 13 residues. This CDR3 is CASSGAGWNEQFF.

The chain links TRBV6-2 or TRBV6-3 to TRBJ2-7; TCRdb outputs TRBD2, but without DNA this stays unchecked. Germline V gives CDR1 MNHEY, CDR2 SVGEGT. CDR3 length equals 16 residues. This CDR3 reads CASSPSPYSGSYEQYF.

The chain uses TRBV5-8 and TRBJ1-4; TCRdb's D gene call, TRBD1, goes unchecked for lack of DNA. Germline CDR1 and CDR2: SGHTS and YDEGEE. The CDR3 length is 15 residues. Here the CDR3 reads CASSITTGNHEKLFF.

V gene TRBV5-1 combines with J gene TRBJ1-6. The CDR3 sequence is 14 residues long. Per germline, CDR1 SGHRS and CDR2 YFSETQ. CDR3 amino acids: CASSQSGGNSPLHF.

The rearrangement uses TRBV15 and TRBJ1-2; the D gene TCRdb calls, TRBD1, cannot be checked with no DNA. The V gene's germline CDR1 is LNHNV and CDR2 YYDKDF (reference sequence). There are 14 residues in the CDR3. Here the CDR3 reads CATSREQGRYGYTF.

The CDR3 spells CASSLARGVYEQFF. The rearrangement joins TRBV7-2 to TRBJ2-1; TCRdb selects TRBD1, and the lack of DNA leaves this call unchecked. From germline, CDR1 is SGHTA and CDR2 FQGNSA. This CDR3 spans 14 amino acids. The entire variable domain, with the rest obtained from reference TRBV7-2 and TRBJ2-1, is as follows: GAGVSQSPSNKVTEKGKDVELRCDPISGHTALYWYRQSLGQGLEFLIYFQGNSAPDKSGLPSDRFSAERTGGSVSTLTIQRTQQEDSAVYLCASSLARGVYEQFFGPGTRLTVL.

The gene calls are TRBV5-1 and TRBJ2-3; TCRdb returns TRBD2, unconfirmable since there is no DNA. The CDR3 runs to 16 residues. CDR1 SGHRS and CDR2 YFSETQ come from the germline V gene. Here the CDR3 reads CASSPELAGRTDTQYF.

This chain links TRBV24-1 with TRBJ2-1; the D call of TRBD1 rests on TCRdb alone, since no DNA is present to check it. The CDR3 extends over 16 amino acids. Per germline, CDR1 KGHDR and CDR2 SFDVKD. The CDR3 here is CATSDPGGFPYNEQFF.

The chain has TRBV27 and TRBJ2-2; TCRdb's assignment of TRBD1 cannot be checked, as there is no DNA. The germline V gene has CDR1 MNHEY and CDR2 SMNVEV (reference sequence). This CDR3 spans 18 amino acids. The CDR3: CASSLIFGQGDYTGELFF.

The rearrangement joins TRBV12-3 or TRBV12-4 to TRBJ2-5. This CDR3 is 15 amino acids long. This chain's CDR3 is CASSFGDRRQETQYF.

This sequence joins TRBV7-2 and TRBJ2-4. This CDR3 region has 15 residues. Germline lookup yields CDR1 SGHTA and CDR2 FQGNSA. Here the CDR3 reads CASSLGGLAKNIQYF.

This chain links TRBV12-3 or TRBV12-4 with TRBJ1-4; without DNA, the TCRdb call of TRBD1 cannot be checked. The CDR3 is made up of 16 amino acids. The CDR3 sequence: CASSPPWRQENEKLFF.

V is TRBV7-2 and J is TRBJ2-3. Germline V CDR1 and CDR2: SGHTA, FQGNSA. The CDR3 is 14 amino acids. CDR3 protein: CASSLVGRTDTQYF.

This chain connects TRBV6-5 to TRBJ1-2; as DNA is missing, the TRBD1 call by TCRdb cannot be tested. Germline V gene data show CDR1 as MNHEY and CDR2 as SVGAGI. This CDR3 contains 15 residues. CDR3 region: CASSYSIQGAYSYTF.

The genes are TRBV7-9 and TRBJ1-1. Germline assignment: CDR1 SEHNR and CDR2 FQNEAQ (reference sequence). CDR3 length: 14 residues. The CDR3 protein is CASRQPSGITEAFF.

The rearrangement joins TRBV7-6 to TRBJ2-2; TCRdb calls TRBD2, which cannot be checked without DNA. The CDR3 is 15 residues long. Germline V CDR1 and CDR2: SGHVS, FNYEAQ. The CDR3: CASRPTSGVSGELFF.